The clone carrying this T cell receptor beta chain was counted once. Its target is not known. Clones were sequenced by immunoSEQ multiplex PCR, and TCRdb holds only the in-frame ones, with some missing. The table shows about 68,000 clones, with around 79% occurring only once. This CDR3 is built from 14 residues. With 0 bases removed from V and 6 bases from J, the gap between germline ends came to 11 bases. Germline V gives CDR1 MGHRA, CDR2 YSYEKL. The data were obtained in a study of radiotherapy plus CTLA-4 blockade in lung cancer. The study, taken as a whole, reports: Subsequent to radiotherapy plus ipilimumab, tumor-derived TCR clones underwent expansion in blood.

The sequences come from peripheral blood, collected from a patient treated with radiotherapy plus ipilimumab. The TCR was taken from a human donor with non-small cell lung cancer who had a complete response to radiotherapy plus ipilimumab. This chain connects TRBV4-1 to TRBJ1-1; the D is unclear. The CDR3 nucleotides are TGCGCCAGCAGCCAAGACCGGACGAGACCTGAAGCTTTCTTT. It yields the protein CASSQDRTRPEAFF.